Below, 9 T cell receptor beta chains from the same sample are listed, as sequenced in a study of blood T cell repertoires in COVID-19. Clones were read by immunoSEQ multiplex PCR, and TCRdb kept only the in-frame ones, dropping some. The table records a few hundred thousand clones, about 80% of them present only once. Sample: peripheral blood. Source of these receptors: a man aged 30 to 39 who had recovered from COVID-19.

The chain has TRBV18 and TRBJ1-3; TRBD1 might be the D (6 bases). Germline V gene sequence: CDR1 KGHSH, CDR2 LQKENI. V was clipped by 4 bases and J by 3 bases, with 16 bases between them. The CDR3 runs to 16 residues. The CDR3 DNA follows: TGTGCCAGCTCACAATCACAGGGAAAGATTGGAAACACCATATATTTT. Amino acids: CASSQSQGKIGNTIYF.

The chain combines TRBV5-1 with TRBJ1-1; D is possibly TRBD1 (5 bases). The V and J ends lost 3 bases and 5 bases respectively, with 14 bases between them. CDR3 size: 14 residues. Germline V gene sequence: CDR1 SGHRS, CDR2 YFSETQ. The CDR3 coding sequence is TGCGCCAGCAGCTCGCTGGGGGGGGAAACTGAAGCTTTCTTT. Translation gives CASSSLGGETEAFF.

This clone was picked up one time. The CDR3: CSVGGIAQDYTTDTQYF. CDR3 DNA sequence: TGCAGCGTAGGAGGTATCGCCCAGGACTATACCACAGATACGCAGTATTTT. The chain couples TRBV29-1 to TRBJ2-3; a weak D match, TRBD2 (6 bases). Trimming removed 6 bases from V and 2 bases from J, with 24 bases in between. Germline V gene sequence: CDR1 SQVTM, CDR2 ANQGSEA. This CDR3 has 17 amino acids.

CDR3 sequence: CASSQLPQGARDIQYF. For the CDR3, the DNA is TGTGCCAGCAGTCAACTGCCACAGGGGGCGCGGGACATTCAGTACTTC. This chain uses TRBV6-6 with TRBJ2-4; 9 nucleotides agree with TRBD1. Germline lookup yields CDR1 MNHNY and CDR2 SVGAGI (reference sequence). V lost 5 bases, J lost 8 bases, and 13 bases stayed unmatched. This CDR3 comprises 16 residues.

This clone came up many times. The rearrangement joins TRBV6-1 to TRBJ2-1; tentatively, D is TRBD1 (6 bases). V lost 3 bases and J 6 bases, leaving 15 bases between the germline ends. Germline CDR1 and CDR2: MNHNS and SASEGT. The CDR3 covers 15 residues. The CDR3 here is CASSEGHGGGNEQFF. For the CDR3, the DNA is TGTGCCAGCAGTGAGGGACATGGTGGGGGCAATGAGCAGTTCTTC.

The gene calls are TRBV6-1 and TRBJ1-5; D perhaps matches TRBD1 (5 bases). This CDR3 is 14 amino acids long. Germline CDR1 MNHNS, CDR2 SASEGT. V lost 3 bases, J lost 2 bases, and 8 bases lay in between. The CDR3 loop is CASSDREGNQPQHF. CDR3 nucleotide sequence: TGTGCCAGCAGTGACAGGGAGGGCAATCAGCCCCAGCATTTT.

V usage is TRBV19 and J usage is TRBJ1-5; TRBD1 agrees at 7 bases. This CDR3 spans 19 amino acids. Germline V gene lookup returns CDR1 LNHDA and CDR2 SQIVND (reference sequence). V was pared by 7 bases and J by 0 bases, with 18 bases of the junction left unmatched. CDR3 sequence reads: CASTSGQPSSLSSNQPQHF. In DNA, the CDR3 is TGTGCCAGTACCTCGGGACAGCCTTCCTCCCTCAGTAGCAATCAGCCCCAGCATTTT.

This clone appeared once. The chain employs TRBV12-3 or TRBV12-4 and TRBJ1-1; tentatively, D is TRBD1 (6 bases). The V end was cut by 6 bases, the J end by 4 bases, with 12 bases between. This CDR3 contains 13 residues. The CDR3 loop is CASRGGAVTEAFF. In DNA form, the CDR3 reads TGTGCCAGCAGGGGGGGGGCCGTCACTGAAGCTTTCTTT.

The chain employs TRBV10-2 and TRBJ1-2, with 9 positions matching TRBD1. Germline V CDR1 and CDR2: WSHSY, SAAADI. The CDR3 extends over 15 amino acids. J was trimmed by 4 bases and V by 5 bases; bases with no gene match: 8. CDR3 DNA: TGCGCCAGCAGTACCGGACAGGGGAACCCCTATGGCTACACCTTC. Residues: CASSTGQGNPYGYTF.